This T cell receptor (beta chain) was documented in a study of HIV-infected children after antiretroviral therapy interruption. Study information: All children had CD4+ count above 500 and viral load below 50 copies/ml. Interruption group median age 9.5 years; continuous group about 8 years. In continuous treatment, analyzed samples were from weeks 0, 48 and 150.

Treatment given: PENTA 11 planned treatment interruption arm or continuous ART arm. RNA-based 3' RACE libraries used unique molecular identifiers. TCRdb re-derived calls from the 3' RACE reads in MiXCR, one entry per CDR3 protein. The repertoire holds about 15,000 distinct CDR3 sequences, with approximately 3.6% as singletons. The V gene's germline CDR1 is MNHEY and CDR2 SMNVEV (reference sequence). V lost 0 bases and J lost 7, with 10 bases in between. The CDR3 extends over 13 amino acids. There are many counts of this clonotype. No antigen is known for it. Study-wide results and caveats: Naive CD4+ sequences overlapped less between time points once interruption began.

The material sequenced was CD45RO+ CD8+ T cells from PBMCs, pooled from several time points, taken from a donor given antiretroviral therapy, either interrupted or continuous. Subset indicated: memory CD8+ CD45RO+ CD45RA- T cells. The chain recombines TRBV27 with TRBJ2-7, with D uncertain. This sequence originates from a pool of human donors with HIV. CDR3 amino acids: CASSLSLTNEQYF. The CDR3 DNA is TGTGCCAGCAGTTTATCCCTGACAAATGAGCAGTACTTC.